This T cell receptor (beta chain) was sequenced for a study of spatial heterogeneity in lung cancer. As for the study in general: Compared with alpha-chain sequences, beta-chain sequences were consistently detected in greater numbers.

Time point in this sample: sample taken at primary tumor resection. Whole RNA, isolated from tumor, nontumor lung or frozen PBMC, was sequenced without prior sorting. Untreated early-stage non-small cell lung cancer patients, around 70 in total, were the donors. The length of the CDR3 is 14 residues. J gave up 7 bases and V 6 bases, and 8 bases lay outside the gene matches. CDR1 is SGHVS, CDR2 FQNEAQ, per germline. Individual TCR cDNA molecules each bore their own unique molecular identifier. TCRdb processed the 5' RACE reads anew with MiXCR; each CDR3 protein has one entry. The sample contains about 21,000 distinct CDR3 sequences, just over 4.5% of which appear only once. This clonotype was counted many times.

The TCR was taken from a male donor with early-stage non-small cell lung cancer. The sequencing here drew on PBMCs, taken at surgery. The rearrangement links TRBV7-8 to TRBJ2-4, with 8 bases that match TRBD2. The CDR3 bases are TGTGCCAGCAGGGTGGGGACTAGGGGGAACATTCAGTACTTC. This encodes CASRVGTRGNIQYF.